The sequence of this TCR beta chain was determined in a study of tumor-infiltrating lymphocytes in primary liver carcinoma. Study-level background: All lesions had stage T1-T3 N0M0 and about 4 to 10 cm widths. General observations from the study: Blood fell significantly below tumors in its top-250-clone fraction (p = 0.039).

Reverse transcription of roughly 470 ng total RNA with a constant-region primer produced TCR beta cDNA. The TCR beta library was amplified through three nested multiplex PCR rounds in a modified ARM-PCR procedure. Running 9 to 11 cycles apiece, the first two PCR rounds relied on TRBV1-TRBV30 forward primers together with a C-beta reverse primer. TCRdb redid the calling of the multiplex PCR reads with MiXCR, one entry per CDR3 protein. The repertoire has fewer than 350,000 distinct CDR3 sequences, less than 75% of them found once; the top ten carry about 6%. The authors took blood RNA from unsorted whole blood and also extracted germline DNA. Researchers reported drawing about 4.1 milliliters of peripheral blood before surgery. Concerning this clonotype: What it binds is not known. One end of the junction does not line up with germline, which may come from a read error.

CDR3 length: 15 residues. The V gene's germline CDR1 is SGHDN and CDR2 FVKESK. The source is a man in his forties or fifties with primary liver carcinoma and hepatitis B virus infection. The V call is TRBV14, the J call TRBJ1-1; D unresolved. Sequenced material: peripheral blood. The CDR3 here is CASSQVFSMNTEALF. The CDR3 DNA reads as TGTGCCAGCAGCCAAGTTTTCAGCATGAACACTGAAGCTCTCTTT.